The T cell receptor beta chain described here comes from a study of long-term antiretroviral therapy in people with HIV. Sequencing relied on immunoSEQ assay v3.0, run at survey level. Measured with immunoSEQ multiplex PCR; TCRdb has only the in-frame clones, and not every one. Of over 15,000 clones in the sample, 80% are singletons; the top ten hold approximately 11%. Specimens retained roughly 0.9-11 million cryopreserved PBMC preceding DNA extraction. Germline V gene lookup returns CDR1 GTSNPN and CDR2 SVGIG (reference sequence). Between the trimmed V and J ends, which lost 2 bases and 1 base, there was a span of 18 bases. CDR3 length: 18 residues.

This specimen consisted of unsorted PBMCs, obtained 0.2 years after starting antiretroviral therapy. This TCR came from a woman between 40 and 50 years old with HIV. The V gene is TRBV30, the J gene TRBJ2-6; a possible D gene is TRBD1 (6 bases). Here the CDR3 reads CAWSSTGIVPSGANVLTF. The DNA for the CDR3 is TGTGCCTGGAGTTCTACAGGGATTGTGCCGTCTGGGGCCAACGTCCTGACTTTC.